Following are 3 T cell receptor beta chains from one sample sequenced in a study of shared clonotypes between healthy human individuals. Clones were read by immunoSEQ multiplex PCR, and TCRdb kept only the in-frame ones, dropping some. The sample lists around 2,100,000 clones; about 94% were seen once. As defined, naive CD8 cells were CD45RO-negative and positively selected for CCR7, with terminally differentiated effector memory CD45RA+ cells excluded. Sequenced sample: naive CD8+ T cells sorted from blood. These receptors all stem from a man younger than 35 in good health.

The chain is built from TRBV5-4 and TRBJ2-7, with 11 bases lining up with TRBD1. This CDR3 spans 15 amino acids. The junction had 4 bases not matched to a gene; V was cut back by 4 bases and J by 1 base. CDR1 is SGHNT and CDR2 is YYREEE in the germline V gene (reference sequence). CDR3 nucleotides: TGTGCCAGCAGCATAGGACAGGGGGCGTCCTACGAGCAGTACTTC. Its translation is CASSIGQGASYEQYF.

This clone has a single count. In DNA form, the CDR3 reads TGTGCCAGCAGCATGGGACTCGAAAAACTGTTTTTT. It codes for CASSMGLEKLFF. J is TRBJ1-4 and V is TRBV7-6; D perhaps matches TRBD1 (5 bases). V lost 5 bases, J lost 8 bases, and 9 bases lay in between. In germline, CDR1 is SGHVS, CDR2 FNYEAQ. The length of the CDR3 is 12 residues. The whole variable domain, filled in from reference TRBV7-6 and TRBJ1-4, reads GAGVSQSPRYKVTKRGQDVALRCDPISGHVSLYWYRQALGQGPEFLTYFNYEAQQDKSGLPNDRFSAERPEGSISTLTIQRTEQRDSAMYRCASSMGLEKLFFGSGTQLSVL.

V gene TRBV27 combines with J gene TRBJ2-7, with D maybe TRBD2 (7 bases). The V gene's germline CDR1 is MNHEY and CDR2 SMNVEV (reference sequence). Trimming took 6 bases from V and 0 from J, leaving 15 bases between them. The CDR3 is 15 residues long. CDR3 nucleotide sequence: TGTGCCAGCAGACTTGGGGGGGCCAGCTCCTACGAGCAGTACTTC. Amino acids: CASRLGGASSYEQYF.